A selection of T cell receptor beta chains follows, all from one sample in a study of a mutant IDH1 vaccine in newly diagnosed glioma. Generated by immunoSEQ multiplex PCR, the TCRdb table keeps only in-frame clones and is missing some. The sample includes 90,000 to 100,000 clones, 80% to 90% of them seen just once. Sequences were derived from PBMCs, sampled from a glioma patient treated with radiotherapy, temozolomide or both. These receptors all stem from a woman between 45 and 65 years old with glioma. Each CDR3 is given with its conserved first and last residue. Fields, in order: J gene, V gene, CDR3 protein.

J gene: TRBJ2-1
V gene: TRBV5-6
CDR3 protein: CASSLGLAGPSYNEQFF

J gene: TRBJ1-1
V gene: TRBV9
CDR3 protein: CASSVGSPGVTEAFF

J gene: TRBJ2-2
V gene: TRBV15
CDR3 protein: CATSRDRGHSGELFF

J gene: TRBJ2-1
V gene: TRBV5-1
CDR3 protein: CASSPTHPSSYNEQFF

J gene: TRBJ2-5
V gene: TRBV28
CDR3 protein: CASVGGGPQETQYF

J gene: TRBJ1-1
V gene: TRBV9
CDR3 protein: CASSVDPGRDTEAFF

J gene: TRBJ2-3
V gene: TRBV7-9
CDR3 protein: CASSASSGRAVDTQYF

J gene: TRBJ2-5
V gene: TRBV2
CDR3 protein: CASSGLAQETQYF

J gene: TRBJ2-2
V gene: TRBV11-2
CDR3 protein: CASSFRDKRGGGELFF

J gene: TRBJ2-7
V gene: TRBV5-1
CDR3 protein: CASSAGQGPYEQYF

J gene: TRBJ1-4
V gene: TRBV7-9
CDR3 protein: CASSQQRTEKLFF

J gene: TRBJ2-1
V gene: TRBV19
CDR3 protein: CASSPRDRVSNEQFF

J gene: TRBJ2-7
V gene: TRBV5-1
CDR3 protein: CASSPRRGQGYEQYF

J gene: TRBJ2-7
V gene: TRBV5-1
CDR3 protein: CASSLKGRAGTYEQYF

J gene: TRBJ1-1
V gene: TRBV7-9
CDR3 protein: CASSFGGPEAFF

J gene: TRBJ2-1
V gene: TRBV15
CDR3 protein: CATSFSSYNEQFF

J gene: TRBJ2-3
V gene: TRBV28
CDR3 protein: CASSLGMASSRDTQYF

J gene: TRBJ2-2
V gene: TRBV18
CDR3 protein: CASSAEGVTGELFF

J gene: TRBJ2-7
V gene: TRBV29-1
CDR3 protein: CSAQLGGTYEQYF

J gene: TRBJ1-2
V gene: TRBV28
CDR3 protein: CASSLRSTGYTF

J gene: TRBJ2-2
V gene: TRBV27
CDR3 protein: CASNPKGPIRQLTGELFF

J gene: TRBJ1-1
V gene: TRBV10-3
CDR3 protein: CAISYRASVTEAFF

J gene: TRBJ2-7
V gene: TRBV7-9
CDR3 protein: CASSLKVPGEQYF

J gene: TRBJ2-7
V gene: TRBV6-8
CDR3 protein: CASSCPGAGGPEPLSYEQYF

J gene: TRBJ2-1
V gene: TRBV11-3
CDR3 protein: CASSLGSWTGNEQFF